These 25 T cell receptor beta chains were all obtained from the same sample, sequenced in a study of technical replicates of blood from a handful of donors. Clones were read by immunoSEQ multiplex PCR, and TCRdb kept only the in-frame ones, dropping some. There are about 75,000 clones in the sample; approximately 89% occur only once, and roughly 4.7% lies in the top ten. Source material: PBMCs. These receptors were taken from a human donor in good health. Some clones in this sample may be carry-over from other donors' samples.

V gene TRBV2 combines with J gene TRBJ1-2; 9 bases map to TRBD1. The CDR3 is 14 residues long. With 6 bases clipped from V and 5 bases from J, the junction kept 7 bases outside the gene matches. Germline CDR1 is SNHLY and CDR2 is FYNNEI. Here the CDR3 reads CASRGDRGGYGYTF. In DNA, the CDR3 is TGTGCCAGCAGAGGTGACAGGGGGGGTTATGGCTACACCTTC.

V and J are TRBV10-3 and TRBJ2-7; D remains ambiguous. V was cut by 2 bases and J by 6 bases, with 17 bases left in between. The V gene's germline CDR1 is ENHRY and CDR2 SYGVKD. CDR3 length: 15 residues. As DNA, the CDR3 is TGTGCCATCAGTGAGAGGAGTCACTGGGTTACCGAGCAGTACTTC. This translates into CAISERSHWVTEQYF.

In this sample, this clone turned up once. The rearrangement uses TRBV2 and TRBJ2-2, with 9 bases that match TRBD2. The CDR3 loop spans 14 amino acids. Unmatched junction bases numbered 9, after V lost 9 bases and J lost 7 bases. In germline, CDR1 is SNHLY, CDR2 FYNNEI. The CDR3 nucleotides are TGTGCCAGATCGATAGCGGGGGAGGTCGGGGAGCTGTTTTTT. This codes for CARSIAGEVGELFF.

The chain uses TRBV9 and TRBJ2-7; weak D call: TRBD1 (5 bases). Germline V gene data show CDR1 as SGDLS and CDR2 as YYNGEE. CDR3 size: 15 residues. Trimming took 0 bases from V and 2 from J, leaving 12 bases between them. The CDR3 region has the DNA TGTGCCAGCAGCGTAGGTCCAGGGATTACCTACGAGCAGTACTTC. Residues: CASSVGPGITYEQYF.

This clone appeared many times. The V call is TRBV30, the J call TRBJ2-7; TRBD1 matches 9 bases. Germline CDR1 GTSNPN, CDR2 SVGIG (reference sequence). Losses at the gene ends were 7 bases for V and 5 bases for J; bases not matched to a gene: 6. This CDR3 comprises 12 residues. CDR3 residues: CAFGQGNHEQYF. For the CDR3, the DNA is TGTGCCTTTGGACAGGGGAACCACGAGCAGTACTTC.

The rearrangement joins TRBV28 to TRBJ1-1, with D uncertain. V was trimmed by 5 bases and J by 3 bases, leaving 7 bases between them. Germline values: CDR1 MDHEN, CDR2 SYDVKM. This CDR3 is 12 amino acids long. The CDR3 DNA reads TGTGCCAGCAGTCATTCCCACACTGAAGCTTTCTTT. It specifies CASSHSHTEAFF.

The CDR3 protein is CASSEASGGPSSYEQYF. CDR3 in DNA: TGTGCCAGTAGTGAAGCTAGCGGGGGACCGAGCTCCTACGAGCAGTACTTC. The chain has TRBV19 and TRBJ2-7; 10 bases line up with TRBD2. V lost 5 bases and J lost 0; bases outside the gene matches: 10. Germline CDR1 and CDR2: LNHDA and SQIVND (reference sequence). The CDR3 runs to 17 residues.

Worth noting for this clone: The same CDR3 can be traced to other DNA sequences in this sample. This rearrangement joins TRBV7-6 to TRBJ2-5; D unresolved. With 2 bases removed from V and 5 bases from J, the gap between germline ends came to 6 bases. The CDR3 is 12 residues long. CDR1 and CDR2 (germline): SGHVS, FNYEAQ. The CDR3: CASSLNRETQYF. The CDR3 bases are TGTGCCAGCAGCTTAAACCGGGAGACCCAGTACTTC.

This sequence joins TRBV4-3 and TRBJ2-3; 10 positions agree with TRBD2. Germline V gene data show CDR1 as LGHNA and CDR2 as YSLEER. The CDR3 is made up of 17 amino acids. After removal of 0 bases from V and 2 bases from J, the junction contained 5 bases not matched to a gene. The CDR3 nucleotides are TGCGCCAGCAGCCAAGATAGAACTAGCGGGGCCACAGATACGCAGTATTTT. Encoded protein: CASSQDRTSGATDTQYF.

With regard to this clone: One end of the junction does not line up with germline, which may come from a read error. The gene calls are TRBV6-1 and TRBJ2-7, with D possibly matching TRBD2 (6 bases). CDR3 size: 12 residues. Germline V gene sequence: CDR1 MNHNS, CDR2 SASEGT. The CDR3 DNA is TGTGCCAGCAGTGAAGCTATGGGACTCCGAAATTTC. It translates to CASSEAMGLRNF.

The gene calls are TRBV19 and TRBJ1-2; D uncertain. This CDR3 is built from 12 residues. Germline values: CDR1 LNHDA, CDR2 SQIVND (reference sequence). Trimming removed 1 base at V and 7 bases at J, with 7 bases between. This CDR3 reads CASSIGQSGYTF. Written as DNA, the CDR3 is TGTGCCAGTAGTATAGGGCAGTCTGGCTACACCTTC.

This clone is labeled medium-sized (0.01 to 0.1%). V usage is TRBV7-3 and J usage is TRBJ2-1, with TRBD2 matching 7 bases. The length of the CDR3 is 17 residues. Germline lookup yields CDR1 SGHTA and CDR2 FQGTGA. V lost 5 bases, J lost 8 bases, and 18 bases stayed unmatched. The CDR3 here is CASSPYPGLTTRDEQFF. CDR3 in DNA: TGTGCCAGCAGCCCCTATCCGGGACTAACGACCAGAGATGAGCAGTTCTTC. Full variable domain (outside the CDR3, taken from reference TRBV7-3 and TRBJ2-1): GAGVSQTPSNKVTEKGKYVELRCDPISGHTALYWYRQSLGQGPEFLIYFQGTGAADDSGLPNDRFFAVRPEGSVSTLKIQRTERGDSAVYLCASSPYPGLTTRDEQFFGPGTRLTVL.

The gene calls are TRBV7-2 and TRBJ2-3; tentative D call: TRBD1 (6 bases). The CDR3 totals 15 residues. Trimming took off 5 bases at V and 3 bases at J, with 15 bases between the two ends. Germline V gene lookup returns CDR1 SGHTA and CDR2 FQGNSA. In DNA, the CDR3 is TGTGCCAGCAGCCAAAACCAGGGGTCAACAGATACGCAGTATTTT. Encoded protein: CASSQNQGSTDTQYF.

CDR3 in amino acids: CASSGSGGPRDIQYF. The DNA of the CDR3 is TGTGCCAGCAGCGGGTCAGGGGGACCAAGGGACATTCAGTACTTC. The chain recombines TRBV9 with TRBJ2-4; the match to TRBD1 covers 7 bases. This CDR3 is built from 15 residues. Looked up from germline, CDR1 is SGDLS and CDR2 is YYNGEE. The J segment lost 8 bases and the V segment lost 3 bases, leaving 11 bases of the junction unmatched. Together with reference TRBV9 and TRBJ2-4, the CDR3 gives the full variable domain: DSGVTQTPKHLITATGQRVTLRCSPRSGDLSVYWYQQSLDQGLQFLIQYYNGEERAKGNILERFSAQQFPDLHSELNLSSLELGDSALYFCASSGSGGPRDIQYFGAGTRLSVL.

The chain has TRBV7-2 and TRBJ2-1, with 10 bases lining up with TRBD2. Trimming took 6 bases from V and 8 from J; bases not matched to a gene: 10. CDR1 is SGHTA and CDR2 is FQGNSA in the germline V gene. This CDR3 has 15 amino acids. The CDR3 bases are TGTGCCAGCAGTTACAGGGCCGGGACTAGCGATGAGCAGTTCTTC. Translated: CASSYRAGTSDEQFF.

CDR3: CASSLNLQGFNEQFF. The CDR3 bases are TGTGCCAGCAGCTTAAATCTACAGGGATTCAATGAGCAGTTCTTC. The rearrangement uses TRBV7-9 and TRBJ2-1; D possibly corresponds to TRBD1 (6 bases). Trimming shortened V by 2 bases and J by 6 bases, and 14 bases separated the two germline ends. The CDR3 sequence is 15 residues long. Germline CDR1 and CDR2: SEHNR and FQNEAQ (reference sequence).

J is TRBJ2-7 and V is TRBV30; D is undetermined. CDR3 length: 11 residues. With 3 bases removed from V and 1 base from J, the gap between germline ends came to 4 bases. CDR1 and CDR2 from the germline V gene are GTSNPN and SVGIG (reference sequence). CDR3 DNA: TGTGCCTGGAGACAGTCCTACGAGCAGTACTTC. It is translated as CAWRQSYEQYF.

J is TRBJ2-7 and V is TRBV30; D possibly corresponds to TRBD1 (6 bases). With 3 bases removed from V and 2 bases from J, the gap between germline ends came to 8 bases. CDR1 and CDR2 from the germline V gene are GTSNPN and SVGIG (reference sequence). This CDR3 comprises 12 residues. The CDR3 reads CAWRDRTYEQYF. CDR3 nucleotides: TGTGCCTGGAGGGACAGAACCTACGAGCAGTACTTC.

The chain recombines TRBV6-5 with TRBJ1-6; 7 nucleotides align to TRBD1. The germline V gene has CDR1 MNHEY and CDR2 SVGAGI. V trimming: 1 base; J trimming: 5 bases; junction bases outside the gene matches: 5. The CDR3 contains 16 residues. CDR3 loop: CASSYFATGNNSPLHF. CDR3 DNA sequence: TGTGCCAGCAGTTACTTTGCGACAGGGAATAATTCACCCCTCCACTTT.

The DNA for the CDR3 is TGTGCCAGTAGTATCTCCGGGGCGAACACCGGGGAGCTGTTTTTT. Translated, it gives CASSISGANTGELFF. The chain combines TRBV19 with TRBJ2-2; perhaps TRBD2 as D (5 bases). Germline lookup yields CDR1 LNHDA and CDR2 SQIVND (reference sequence). Trimming cost V 3 bases and J 0 bases, with 8 bases left between them. CDR3 length equals 15 residues.

This CDR3 reads CASRTGGSTDTQYF. CDR3 nucleotide sequence: TGTGCCTCCCGGACAGGGGGCAGCACAGATACGCAGTATTTT. The chain carries TRBV10-3 and TRBJ2-3; 11 bases map to TRBD1. This CDR3 region has 14 residues. The germline V gene has CDR1 ENHRY and CDR2 SYGVKD. V shed 11 bases, J shed 0 bases, and the junction held 4 bases outside the gene matches.

The rearrangement uses TRBV5-1 and TRBJ2-3; D gene unclear. Germline CDR1 and CDR2: SGHRS and YFSETQ. Trimming shortened V by 0 bases and J by 1 base, and 6 bases separated the two germline ends. The CDR3 has 14 amino acids. This chain's CDR3 is CASSLGEGTDTQYF. Here the CDR3 DNA reads TGCGCCAGCAGCTTGGGCGAGGGCACAGATACGCAGTATTTT. The variable domain in full, completed from reference TRBV5-1 and TRBJ2-3, reads KAGVTQTPRYLIKTRGQQVTLSCSPISGHRSVSWYQQTPGQGLQFLFEYFSETQRNKGNFPGRFSGRQFSNSRSEMNVSTLELGDSALYLCASSLGEGTDTQYFGPGTRLTVL.

The chain has TRBV23-1 and TRBJ1-5; TRBD1 might be the D (5 bases). TRBV23-1 is identified as an open reading frame with a role that is uncertain. The CDR3 length is 16 residues. Trimming shortened V by 2 bases and J by 3 bases, and 14 bases separated the two germline ends. The CDR3 region is CASSQAGWEANQPQHF. The CDR3 DNA is TGCGCCAGCAGTCAAGCAGGGTGGGAGGCCAATCAGCCCCAGCATTTT.

V gene TRBV7-8 combines with J gene TRBJ2-2; D perhaps matches TRBD1 (5 bases). The CDR3 runs 16 residues. Germline CDR1 SGHVS, CDR2 FQNEAQ. Trimming took 2 bases from V and 2 from J, leaving 12 bases between them. DNA of the CDR3: TGTGCCAGCAGCTTACCAGGGCGGAGTAACACCGGGGAGCTGTTTTTT. Its translation is CASSLPGRSNTGELFF. Together with reference TRBV7-8 and TRBJ2-2, the CDR3 gives the full variable domain: GAGVSQSPRYKVAKRGQDVALRCDPISGHVSLFWYQQALGQGPEFLTYFQNEAQLDKSGLPSDRFFAERPEGSVSTLKIQRTQQEDSAVYLCASSLPGRSNTGELFFGEGSRLTVL.

The chain employs TRBV4-1 and TRBJ2-1; 12 nucleotides match TRBD2. This CDR3 spans 17 amino acids. Trimming at V came to 3 bases and at J to 5 bases, leaving 8 bases not matched to a gene. CDR1 MGHRA and CDR2 YSYEKL come from the germline V gene. The CDR3 reads CASSQAGLAGPDNEQFF. The CDR3 DNA follows: TGCGCCAGCAGCCAGGCCGGACTAGCGGGACCCGACAATGAGCAGTTCTTC.